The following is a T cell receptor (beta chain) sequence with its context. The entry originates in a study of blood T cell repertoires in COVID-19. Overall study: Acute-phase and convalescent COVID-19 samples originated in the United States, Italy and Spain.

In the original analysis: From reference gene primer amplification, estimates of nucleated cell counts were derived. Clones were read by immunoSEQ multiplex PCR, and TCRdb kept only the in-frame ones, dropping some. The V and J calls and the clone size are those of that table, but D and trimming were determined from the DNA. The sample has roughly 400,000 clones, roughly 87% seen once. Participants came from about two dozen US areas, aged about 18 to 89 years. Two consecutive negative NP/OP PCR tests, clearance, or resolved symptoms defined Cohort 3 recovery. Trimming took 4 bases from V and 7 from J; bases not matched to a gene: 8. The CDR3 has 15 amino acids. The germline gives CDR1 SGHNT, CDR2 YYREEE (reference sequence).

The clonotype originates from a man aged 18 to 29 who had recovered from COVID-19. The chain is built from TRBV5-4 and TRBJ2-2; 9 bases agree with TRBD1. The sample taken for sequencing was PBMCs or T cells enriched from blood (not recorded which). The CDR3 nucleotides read TGTGCCAGCAGCATGGGGACAGGGTCGAGCGGGGAGCTGTTTTTT. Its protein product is CASSMGTGSSGELFF.